The rows below give T cell receptor beta chains drawn from one sample of a study of T-cell reconstitution after alpha-beta-depleted transplantation in children. Each CDR3 protein is one row after TCRdb ran MiXCR on the PCR reads. Of approximately 500,000 distinct CDR3 sequences detected, 27% appear once; the ten largest clones hold about 35%. Sample: PBMCs, taken before TCRalphabeta/CD19-depleted stem cell transplant. Every receptor here comes from a boy younger than two with Wiskott-Aldrich syndrome, due to receive a stem cell transplant. Both conserved end residues are part of each CDR3. D genes are given only for firm matches. Only some rows state a clone size, as once, few, many or a class for expanded clones.

D gene,V gene,clone size,J gene,CDR3 DNA,CDR3 protein
TRBD2,TRBV5-1,-,TRBJ2-1,TGCGCCAGCACCCCGAAGCGGGAGGGGGCCCTTGAGCAGTTCTTC,CASTPKREGALEQFF
-,TRBV4-1,few,TRBJ2-1,TGCGCCAGCAGCCAAGATTTGACAGCGGTTTACAATGAGCAGTTCTTC,CASSQDLTAVYNEQFF
-,TRBV7-2,once,TRBJ2-1,TGTGCCAGCAGCGCGGTCGGGGCCCTAGGATACAATGAGCAGTTCTTC,CASSAVGALGYNEQFF
-,TRBV5-1,few,TRBJ2-5,TGCGCCAGCAGCCCCCTCGTGGAGGTAGCAAGAACCCAGTACTTC,CASSPLVEVARTQYF
-,TRBV6-5,few,TRBJ2-7,TGTGCCAGCAGTTACGGCGCAGGGGGGTATGAGCAGTACTTC,CASSYGAGGYEQYF
-,TRBV7-2,-,TRBJ1-5,TGTGCCAGCAGCGGAGTGGGTGTGGGTAATAGCAATCAGCCCCAGCATTTT,CASSGVGVGNSNQPQHF
-,TRBV2,-,TRBJ2-5,TGTGCCAGCAGCCCTCAGCGGCTCCAAGAGACCCAGTACTTC,CASSPQRLQETQYF
TRBD1,TRBV5-1,few,TRBJ2-7,TGCGCCAGCAGCTTTGGCCAGGGGGCGGGCTACGAGCAGTACTTC,CASSFGQGAGYEQYF
TRBD2,TRBV5-1,-,TRBJ2-1,TGCGCCAGCACCAAAGGAGGCACTAGCGGGGGACACAATGAGCAGTTCTTC,CASTKGGTSGGHNEQFF
TRBD2,TRBV7-3,-,TRBJ2-1,TGTGCCAGCAGCTGGACTAGTATCGGCGATGAGCAGTTCTTC,CASSWTSIGDEQFF
TRBD1,TRBV27,few,TRBJ1-5,TGTGCCAGCAGGTTGAGCCGGGACAGGGTTGATCAGCCCCAGCATTTT,CASRLSRDRVDQPQHF
TRBD1,TRBV12-3/TRBV12-4,-,TRBJ2-7,TGTGCCAGCAGATGGACAGGGGACTCGGGCGAGCAGTACTTC,CASRWTGDSGEQYF
TRBD2,TRBV10-3,-,TRBJ2-1,TGTGCCATCAGTAACAGGGCGCCGGGACTAGCGGGATACAATGAGCAGTTCTTC,CAISNRAPGLAGYNEQFF
-,TRBV10-3,few,TRBJ2-7,TGTGCCATCAGTGAGTCGAACCCCGGGACTCCCTACGAGCAGTACTTC,CAISESNPGTPYEQYF
TRBD2,TRBV5-1,-,TRBJ2-7,TGCGCCAGCAGCTCGGTAGCGGGTACCTACGAGCAGTACTTC,CASSSVAGTYEQYF
-,TRBV15,-,TRBJ1-1,TGTGCCACCAGCAGCACCAGGACACCCAGTCTCTTT,CATSSTRTPSLF
TRBD1,TRBV28,-,TRBJ2-7,TGTGCCAGCAGGATTGCCCGGGCGCAGGGGGTCGACGAGCAGTACTTC,CASRIARAQGVDEQYF
-,TRBV20-1,-,TRBJ2-7,TGCAGTGCGAAGGACGGCCCCTACGAGCAGTACTTC,CSAKDGPYEQYF
-,TRBV7-9,few,TRBJ1-6,TGTGCCAGCAGCTTGCTGGGGGGTCAGAATTCACCCCTCCACTTT,CASSLLGGQNSPLHF
-,TRBV5-6,-,TRBJ2-2,TGTGCCAGCAGCCACCCCCCGGGGTCCACCGGGGAGCTGTTTTTT,CASSHPPGSTGELFF
-,TRBV5-1,-,TRBJ2-6,TGCGCCAGCAGCCCCTACCTCTGGGCCAACGTCCTGACTTTC,CASSPYLWANVLTF
TRBD1,TRBV5-1,-,TRBJ2-3,TGCGCCAGCAAATCGACAGGGAACACAGATACGCAGTATTTT,CASKSTGNTDTQYF
TRBD2,TRBV5-1,-,TRBJ2-3,TGCGCCAGCAGCTTCCTTAGCGGGAGTACAGATACGCAGTATTTT,CASSFLSGSTDTQYF
-,TRBV18,once,TRBJ1-5,TGTGCCAGCTCAGGGAAGCGGCCCCAGCATTTT,CASSGKRPQHF
-,TRBV20-1,-,TRBJ1-4,TGCAGTGCTAGACGAGACAGGCCGCTCCATGAAAAACTGTTTTTT,CSARRDRPLHEKLFF
TRBD2,TRBV24-1,few,TRBJ2-1,TGTGCCACCAGTGATCCGGGACTAGCGGGATCCAATGAGCAGTTCTTC,CATSDPGLAGSNEQFF
-,TRBV12-3/TRBV12-4,-,TRBJ1-3,TGTGCCAGCAGTTTAAACGGCGGGGTTGGAAACACCATATATTTT,CASSLNGGVGNTIYF
-,TRBV12-3/TRBV12-4,-,TRBJ2-7,TGTGCCAGCAGTTTATTAGGGCGGGCTAGATTCTACGAGCAGTACTTC,CASSLLGRARFYEQYF
TRBD1,TRBV5-1,few,TRBJ1-6,TGCGCCAGCAGCTTTATGGGACAGGGTAATTCACCCCTCCACTTT,CASSFMGQGNSPLHF
TRBD2,TRBV20-1,few,TRBJ2-3,TGCAGTGCTAGAGATATGAGGGGAGGGGCGGATACGCAGTATTTT,CSARDMRGGADTQYF
-,TRBV5-1,-,TRBJ2-3,TGCGCCAGCGGCCAGCGAGGATTAGATACGCAGTATTTT,CASGQRGLDTQYF
-,TRBV7-9,few,TRBJ2-7,TGTGCCAGCAGTTCTCCGAGGGGGCGGGAAGCCTACGAGCAGTACTTC,CASSSPRGREAYEQYF
-,TRBV18,few,TRBJ2-3,TGTGCCAGCTCACCAACCGGGGATACGCAGTATTTT,CASSPTGDTQYF
-,TRBV6-1,-,TRBJ2-7,TGTGCCAGCAGCATGGGAATTGGGGCCTACGAGCAGTACTTC,CASSMGIGAYEQYF
TRBD1,TRBV12-3/TRBV12-4,-,TRBJ1-2,TGTGCCAGCAGCAGAGGACAGGAGTATGGCTACACCTTC,CASSRGQEYGYTF
TRBD2,TRBV6-1,-,TRBJ2-7,TGTGCCAGCAGCCTAGCCAGGACTAGCGCGGCGTCCTACGAGCAGTACTTC,CASSLARTSAASYEQYF
-,TRBV12-3/TRBV12-4,-,TRBJ1-6,TGTGCCAGCAGTTTATCCAGGGACTATTCACCCCTCCACTTT,CASSLSRDYSPLHF
-,TRBV20-1,-,TRBJ2-3,TGCAGTGCTAGAGATCCCCTGTCAGCTAGCACAGATACGCAGTATTTT,CSARDPLSASTDTQYF
TRBD1,TRBV5-1,-,TRBJ1-1,TGCGCCAGCAGCTTATCAACTGGGACAGGGGGCACTGAAGCTTTCTTT,CASSLSTGTGGTEAFF
TRBD2,TRBV4-1,few,TRBJ2-1,TGCGCCAGCAGCCAAGATCTGGCTAGCGGGATTTTCGATGAGCAGTTCTTC,CASSQDLASGIFDEQFF
-,TRBV29-1,-,TRBJ2-1,TGCAGCGTTGAACCGGGTGAGCAGTTCTTC,CSVEPGEQFF
-,TRBV2,-,TRBJ2-3,TGTGCCAGCAGTGAGACTAGTGATACGCAGTATTTT,CASSETSDTQYF
TRBD2,TRBV5-1,-,TRBJ2-3,TGCGCCAGCAGCTGGTCTAGCGGGAGAGGGGATACGCAGTATTTT,CASSWSSGRGDTQYF
-,TRBV5-1,-,TRBJ2-1,TGCGCCAGCAGCTTGGTTGGTTTCCCCTACAATGAGCAGTTCTTC,CASSLVGFPYNEQFF
-,TRBV5-1,few,TRBJ1-2,TGCGCCAGCAGCTTGTACGACCCTAAAGGCTACACCTTC,CASSLYDPKGYTF